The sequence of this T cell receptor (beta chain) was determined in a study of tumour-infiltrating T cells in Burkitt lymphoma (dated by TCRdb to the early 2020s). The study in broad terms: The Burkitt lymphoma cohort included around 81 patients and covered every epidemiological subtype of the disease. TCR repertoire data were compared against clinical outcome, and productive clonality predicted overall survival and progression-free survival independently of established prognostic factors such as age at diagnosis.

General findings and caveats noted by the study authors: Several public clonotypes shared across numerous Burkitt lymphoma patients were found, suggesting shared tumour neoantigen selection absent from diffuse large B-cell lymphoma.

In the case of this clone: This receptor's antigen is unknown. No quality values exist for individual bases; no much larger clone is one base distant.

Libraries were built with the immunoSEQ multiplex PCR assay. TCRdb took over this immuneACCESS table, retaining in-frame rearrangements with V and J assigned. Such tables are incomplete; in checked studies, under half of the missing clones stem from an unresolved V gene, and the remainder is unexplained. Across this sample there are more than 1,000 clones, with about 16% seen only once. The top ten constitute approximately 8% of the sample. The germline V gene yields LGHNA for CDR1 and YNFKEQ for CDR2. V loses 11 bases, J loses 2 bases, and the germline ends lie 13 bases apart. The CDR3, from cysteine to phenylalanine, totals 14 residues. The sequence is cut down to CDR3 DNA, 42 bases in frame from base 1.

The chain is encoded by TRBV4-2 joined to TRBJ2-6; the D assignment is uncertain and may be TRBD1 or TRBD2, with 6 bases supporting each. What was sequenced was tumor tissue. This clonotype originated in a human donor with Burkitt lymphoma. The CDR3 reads CASKRGAGANVLTF. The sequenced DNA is TGTGCCTCCAAAAGGGGGGCTGGGGCCAACGTCCTGACTTTC.